This T cell receptor beta chain stems from a study of blood T cell repertoires in COVID-19. Trimming removed 7 bases from V and 5 bases from J, with 11 bases in between. CDR1 is MNHEY, CDR2 SVGAGI, per germline. The CDR3 totals 12 residues. Sequencing was performed with immunoSEQ multiplex PCR; in TCRdb, only in-frame clones are kept and a portion is missing. The sample lists some 180,000 clones; about 76% were seen once. This TCR was recovered from a woman between 45 and 60 years old with active or convalescent COVID-19. The sequencing input was peripheral blood. The chain uses TRBV6-5 and TRBJ1-1, with D unresolved. CDR3 bases: TGTGCCAGCACCATAATAGTGACTGAAGCTTTCTTT. Its protein product is CASTIIVTEAFF.